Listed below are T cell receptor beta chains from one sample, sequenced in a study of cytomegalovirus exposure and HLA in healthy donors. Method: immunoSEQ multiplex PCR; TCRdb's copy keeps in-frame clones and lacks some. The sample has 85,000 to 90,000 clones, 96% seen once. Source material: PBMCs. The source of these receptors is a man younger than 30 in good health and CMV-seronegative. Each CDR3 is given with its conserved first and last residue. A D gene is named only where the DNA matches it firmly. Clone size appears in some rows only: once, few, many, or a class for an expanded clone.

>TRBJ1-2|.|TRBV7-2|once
CASSLLNKGEGYGYTF
TGTGCCAGCAGCTTACTTAATAAGGGAGAGGGATATGGCTACACCTTC
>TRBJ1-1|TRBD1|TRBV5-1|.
CASRNTGGDTEAFF
TGCGCCAGCAGGAACACAGGGGGGGACACTGAAGCTTTCTTT
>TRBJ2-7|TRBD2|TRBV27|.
CASSFGAVGGTYEQYF
TGTGCCAGCAGTTTTGGGGCTGTCGGGGGGACCTACGAGCAGTACTTC
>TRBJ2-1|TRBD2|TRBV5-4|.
CASSPGTSGKVYNEQFF
TGTGCCAGCAGCCCGGGGACTAGCGGGAAAGTGTACAATGAGCAGTTCTTC
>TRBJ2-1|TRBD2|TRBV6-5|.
CASSPLAGSYNEQFF
TGTGCCAGCAGTCCTCTAGCGGGATCTTACAATGAGCAGTTCTTC
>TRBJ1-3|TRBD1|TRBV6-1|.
CASSRGLSGNTIYF
TGTGCCAGCTCTAGGGGGCTAAGTGGAAACACCATATATTTT
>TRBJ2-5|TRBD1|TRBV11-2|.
CASSSSTGEYQETQYF
TGTGCCAGCAGCTCCAGTACAGGGGAGTACCAAGAGACCCAGTACTTC
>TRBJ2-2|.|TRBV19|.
CASSIGGKSGELFF
TGTGCCAGTAGTATCGGCGGCAAATCCGGGGAGCTGTTTTTT
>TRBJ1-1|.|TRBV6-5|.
CASRGLRSGNTEAFF
TGTGCCAGCAGGGGGTTGCGGAGCGGGAACACTGAAGCTTTCTTT
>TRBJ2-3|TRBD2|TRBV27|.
CASSLAGGPADTQYF
TGTGCCAGCAGTTTGGCGGGAGGGCCTGCAGATACGCAGTATTTT
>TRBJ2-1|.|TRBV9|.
CASSNTGGKQFF
TGTGCCAGCAGCAACACGGGGGGCAAGCAGTTCTTC
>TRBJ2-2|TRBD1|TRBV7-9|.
CASSPTGGNTGELFF
TGTGCCAGCAGCCCCACAGGGGGCAACACCGGGGAGCTGTTTTTT
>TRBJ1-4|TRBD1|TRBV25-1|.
CASSETQGARANEKLFF
TGTGCCAGCAGTGAAACACAGGGGGCGCGGGCTAATGAAAAACTGTTTTTT
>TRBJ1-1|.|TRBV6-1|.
CASEPRNTEAFF
TGTGCCAGCGAACCGAGGAACACTGAAGCTTTCTTT
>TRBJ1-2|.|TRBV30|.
CAWSGLGIYGYTF
TGTGCCTGGAGTGGACTAGGGATCTATGGCTACACCTTC
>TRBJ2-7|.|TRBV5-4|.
CASSSLGSYEQYF
TGTGCCAGCAGCTCACTAGGATCCTACGAGCAGTACTTC
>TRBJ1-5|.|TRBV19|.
CASGAYSNQPQHF
TGTGCCAGTGGAGCATATAGCAATCAGCCCCAGCATTTT
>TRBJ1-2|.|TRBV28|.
CASSLAAPYGYTF
TGTGCCAGCAGTTTAGCCGCGCCCTATGGCTACACCTTC
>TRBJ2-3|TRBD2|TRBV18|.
CASSPRSTSREGTDTQYF
TGTGCCAGCTCACCACGTTCGACCAGCCGGGAGGGAACAGATACGCAGTATTTT
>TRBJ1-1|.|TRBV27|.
CASRGSAMNTEAFF
TGTGCCAGCAGAGGGAGCGCCATGAACACTGAAGCTTTCTTT
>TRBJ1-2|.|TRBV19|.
CASSMAQTGLYGYTF
TGTGCCAGTAGTATGGCCCAGACAGGTCTTTATGGCTACACCTTC
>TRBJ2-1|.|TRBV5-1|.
CASSRGRNNEQFF
TGCGCCAGCAGTCGCGGGCGAAACAATGAGCAGTTCTTC
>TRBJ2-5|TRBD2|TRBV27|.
CASQRAGRRETQYF
TGTGCCAGCCAAAGAGCGGGACGTCGAGAGACCCAGTACTTC
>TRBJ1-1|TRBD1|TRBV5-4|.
CASSVYRGVNTEAFF
TGTGCCAGCAGCGTCTACAGGGGAGTGAACACTGAAGCTTTCTTT
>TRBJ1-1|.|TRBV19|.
CASRVDRDTGIKTNTEAFF
TGTGCCAGTAGAGTGGACCGGGACACGGGCATAAAGACGAACACTGAAGCTTTCTTT
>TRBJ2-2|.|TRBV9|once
CASSVLGQNTGELFF
TGTGCCAGCAGCGTATTAGGACAGAACACCGGGGAGCTGTTTTTT
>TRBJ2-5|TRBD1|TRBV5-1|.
CASSSRRQGAETQYF
TGCGCCAGCAGCTCCCGGAGACAGGGGGCGGAGACCCAGTACTTC
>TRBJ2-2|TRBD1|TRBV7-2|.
CASSFRGRVTGELFF
TGTGCCAGCAGCTTTAGGGGGCGCGTCACCGGGGAGCTGTTTTTT
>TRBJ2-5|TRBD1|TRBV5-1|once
CASSLDRRQGETQYF
TGCGCCAGCAGCTTGGACCGAAGACAGGGAGAGACCCAGTACTTC
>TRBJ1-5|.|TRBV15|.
CATSRGRVDSNQPQHF
TGTGCCACCAGTAGAGGGAGGGTTGATAGCAATCAGCCCCAGCATTTT
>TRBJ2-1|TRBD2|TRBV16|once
CASSRGLAGDLFF
TGTGCCAGCAGCCGTGGACTAGCGGGTGATCTGTTCTTC
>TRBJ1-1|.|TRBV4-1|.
CASSQVRGTEAFF
TGCGCCAGCAGCCAAGTGCGAGGGACTGAAGCTTTCTTT
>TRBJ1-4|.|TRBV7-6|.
CASSVVRNEKLFF
TGTGCCAGCAGCGTAGTCAGGAACGAAAAACTGTTTTTT
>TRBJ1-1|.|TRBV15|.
CATSRGRDWGEAFF
TGTGCCACCAGCAGAGGGCGGGACTGGGGTGAAGCTTTCTTT
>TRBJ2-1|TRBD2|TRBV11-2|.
CASSLGLAGYNEQFF
TGTGCCAGCAGCTTAGGACTAGCAGGCTACAATGAGCAGTTCTTC
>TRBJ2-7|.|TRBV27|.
CASSLSAGLSNYEQYF
TGTGCCAGCAGTTTATCGGCGGGCCTAAGCAATTACGAGCAGTACTTC
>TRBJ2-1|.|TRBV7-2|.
CASSLGADGRFF
TGTGCCAGCAGCTTAGGGGCGGACGGGAGGTTCTTC
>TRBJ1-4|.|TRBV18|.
CASRGSLNEKLFF
TGTGCCAGCCGTGGTAGTCTCAATGAAAAACTGTTTTTT
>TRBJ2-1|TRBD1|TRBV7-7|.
CASSFPDREKRVYNEQFF
TGTGCTAGCAGCTTCCCGGACAGGGAAAAGCGGGTCTACAATGAGCAGTTCTTC
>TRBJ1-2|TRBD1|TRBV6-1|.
CASSAGQGKGGYTF
TGTGCCAGCAGTGCGGGACAGGGGAAGGGTGGCTACACCTTC
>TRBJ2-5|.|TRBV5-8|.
CASSREETQYF
TGTGCCAGCAGCCGGGAAGAGACCCAGTACTTC
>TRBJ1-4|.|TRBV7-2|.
CASSYRRPGEKLFF
TGTGCCAGCAGCTATCGTCGTCCGGGAGAAAAACTGTTTTTT
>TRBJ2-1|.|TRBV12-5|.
CASGLVPPGIHYNEQFF
TGTGCTAGTGGTTTGGTACCCCCCGGGATTCACTACAATGAGCAGTTCTTC
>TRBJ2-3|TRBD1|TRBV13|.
CASSFRDRGTDTQYF
TGTGCCAGCAGCTTCCGGGACAGGGGCACAGATACGCAGTATTTT
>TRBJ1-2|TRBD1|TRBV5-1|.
CASSQDRDYGYTF
TGCGCCAGCAGCCAGGACAGGGACTATGGCTACACCTTC
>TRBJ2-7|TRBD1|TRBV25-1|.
CASSGGRQGARVQYF
TGTGCCAGCAGTGGTGGGCGGCAGGGGGCAAGGGTGCAGTACTTC
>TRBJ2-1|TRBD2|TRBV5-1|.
CASSSGLAGGSSYNEQFF
TGCGCCAGCAGCTCGGGACTAGCGGGAGGGAGCTCCTACAATGAGCAGTTCTTC
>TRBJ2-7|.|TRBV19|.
CASSIRKEGSYEQYF
TGTGCCAGTAGTATAAGGAAGGAGGGCTCCTACGAGCAGTACTTC
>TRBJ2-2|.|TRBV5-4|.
CASSRRQVDTGELFF
TGTGCCAGCAGCAGAAGACAGGTAGACACCGGGGAGCTGTTTTTT
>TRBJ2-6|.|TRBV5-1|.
CASSLLPPGPRSGANVLTF
TGCGCCAGCAGCTTACTCCCCCCAGGGCCACGCTCTGGGGCCAACGTCCTGACTTTC
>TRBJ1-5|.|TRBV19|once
CASSIVLGRIQPQHF
TGTGCCAGTAGTATAGTCTTGGGGAGGATTCAGCCCCAGCATTTT